Each of the 32 T cell receptor beta chains below was sequenced from the same sample in a study of tumor-infiltrating lymphocytes in primary liver carcinoma. Synthesis of TCR beta cDNA was carried out from 450 to 650 ng total RNA with a constant-region primer. The TCR beta library was amplified through three nested multiplex PCR rounds in a modified ARM-PCR procedure. Use of TRBV1-TRBV30 forward primers with a C-beta reverse primer characterized the first two PCR rounds, which lasted around 9 cycles each. TCRdb recomputed calls from the multiplex PCR reads with MiXCR, one row per CDR3 protein. Among about 100,000 distinct CDR3 sequences, approximately 68% were seen once, and the ten largest hold 27%. Unsorted bulk tissue, roughly 20-33 mg of it, served as the source for co-extraction of RNA and DNA. The sequencing sample was made of tumor-adjacent normal liver tissue. The receptors stem from a man aged 35-49 years with primary liver carcinoma and hepatitis B virus infection.

This clonotype was recorded only once. The rearrangement links TRBV10-2 to TRBJ2-1, with D hard to call. CDR1 is WSHSY and CDR2 is SAAADI in the germline V gene. The CDR3 runs 14 residues. The V end was cut by 4 bases, the J end by 3 bases, with 10 bases between. The CDR3 reads CASSGACDYNEQFF. The CDR3 DNA follows: TGCGCCAGCAGTGGAGCTTGCGACTACAATGAGCAGTTCTTC.

This clonotype appeared many times. The CDR3 sequence: CASSYTGGDNEKLFF. As DNA, the CDR3 is TGTGCCAGCAGTTACACCGGGGGCGATAATGAAAAACTGTTTTTT. This chain connects TRBV6-6 to TRBJ1-4; tentative D call: TRBD1 (6 bases). Germline CDR1 and CDR2: MNHNY and SVGAGI (reference sequence). This CDR3 region has 15 residues. The V gene lost 2 bases and the J gene lost 4 bases, with 11 bases spanning the gap.

About this clonotype: A much larger clone is a single base away; this may be a read error. In this CDR3 the conserved last residue, phenylalanine or tryptophan, is missing, so a read error is likely. The chain is built from TRBV10-3 and TRBJ2-7; 7 bases fit TRBD2. Looked up from germline, CDR1 is ENHRY and CDR2 is SYGVKD. The V gene end was trimmed by 8 bases and the J gene end by 0 bases; junction bases not matched to a gene: 1. The length of the CDR3 is 12 residues. CDR3 residues: CAISGGSYEQYL. The CDR3 nucleotides are TGTGCCATCTCGGGGGGCTCCTACGAGCAGTACCTC.

With respect to this clonotype: A much larger clonotype is one base distant, so this may be a read error. The chain employs TRBV10-2 and TRBJ2-3; a possible D gene is TRBD2 (6 bases). This CDR3 has 14 amino acids. CDR1 WSHSY and CDR2 SAAADI come from the germline V gene. With 7 bases removed from V and 2 bases from J, the gap between germline ends came to 13 bases. This CDR3 reads CASMRGQHTDTQYF. In DNA form, the CDR3 reads TGCGCCAGCATGCGGGGCCAGCACACAGATACGCAGTATTTT.

The chain combines TRBV11-3 with TRBJ2-7, with no clear D. The CDR3 runs to 19 residues. Germline lookup yields CDR1 SGHNT and CDR2 YENEEA. V lost 0 bases to trimming and J lost 7 bases, with 28 bases between them. Here the CDR3 reads CASSLEEWAKEQSFYEQYF. The CDR3 DNA sequence: TGTGCCAGCAGCTTAGAGGAATGGGCTAAGGAGCAATCTTTCTATGAGCAGTACTTC.

To note about this clonotype: A much larger clonotype is one base distant, so this may be a read error. The V and J genes are TRBV28 and TRBJ2-1; 13 bases agree with TRBD2. Trimming took 5 bases from V and 7 from J; bases not matched to a gene: 8. Germline assignment: CDR1 MDHEN and CDR2 SYDVKM. The CDR3 extends over 16 amino acids. This CDR3 is CASSRGLAGTSNEQFF. The CDR3 DNA is TGTGCCAGCAGTCGGGGACTAGCGGGAACCTCTAATGAGCAGTTCTTC.

V gene TRBV11-2 combines with J gene TRBJ2-5; 7 bases line up with TRBD2. Trimming took 0 bases from V and 2 from J; bases not matched to a gene: 9. CDR3 length equals 17 residues. Germline CDR1 is SGHAT and CDR2 is FQNNGV. CDR3 loop: CASSLDKSGNGQETQYF. The CDR3 nucleotides read TGTGCCAGCAGCTTAGATAAGAGCGGGAATGGACAAGAGACCCAGTACTTC.

Many counts were recorded for this clonotype. The chain uses TRBV5-4 and TRBJ2-5; D gene unclear. The CDR3 consists of 14 residues. V was trimmed by 5 bases and J by 2 bases, leaving 13 bases between them. From germline, CDR1 is SGHNT and CDR2 YYREEE (reference sequence). The CDR3 protein is CASRKQLGQETQYF. The CDR3 nucleotides are TGTGCCAGCAGGAAGCAGTTAGGGCAAGAGACCCAGTACTTC.

Regarding this clonotype: A read error is possible here, since a much larger clone lies one base away. V usage is TRBV6-1 and J usage is TRBJ2-1, with 14 positions matching TRBD2. Germline V gives CDR1 MNHNS, CDR2 SASEGT. The CDR3 spans 15 residues. The CDR3 reads CVSRGLAGAHNEQFF. In DNA, the CDR3 is TGTGTCAGCAGGGGACTAGCGGGAGCCCACAATGAGCAGTTCTTC.

V is TRBV7-2 and J is TRBJ2-7, with D maybe TRBD2 (6 bases). The V and J ends lost 8 bases and 3 bases respectively, with 8 bases between them. Germline CDR1 SGHTA, CDR2 FQGNSA. The CDR3 extends over 11 amino acids. In nucleotides, the CDR3 is TGTGCCAGCTACGGGGGCTACGAGCAGTACTTC. This gives the protein CASYGGYEQYF.

A word on this clonotype: This could be a read error, since a much larger clone is one nucleotide away. This chain links TRBV7-9 with TRBJ2-1; D is uncertain. This CDR3 comprises 13 residues. V was trimmed by 1 base and J by 2 bases, leaving 3 bases between them. Per the germline V gene, CDR1 is SEHNR and CDR2 is FQNEAQ (reference sequence). CDR3 DNA sequence: TGTGCCAGCAGCTTAGTGGCCTACAATGAGCAGTTCTTC. This encodes CASSLVAYNEQFF.

V gene TRBV10-3 combines with J gene TRBJ2-1; a weak D match, TRBD2 (6 bases). There are 16 residues in the CDR3. Germline V CDR1 and CDR2: ENHRY, SYGVKD. The CDR3, as DNA: TGTGGCAACAGTGAGACCAGGAGGGGTTCCTACAATGAGCAGTTCTTC. It yields the protein CGNSETRRGSYNEQFF.

Comment on this clonotype: A much bigger clone sits one base away, suggesting this may be a read error. The CDR3 bases are TGTGCCAACAGTTCGCCGGGACTCTACAATGAGCAGTTCTTC. As protein: CANSSPGLYNEQFF. The rearrangement joins TRBV28 to TRBJ2-1, with D possibly matching TRBD2 (6 bases). The germline V gene encodes CDR1 MDHEN and CDR2 SYDVKM. The CDR3 runs 14 residues.

This clonotype was detected many times. The chain uses TRBV5-1 and TRBJ2-5, with 7 nucleotides matching TRBD2. The CDR3 spans 13 residues. Germline loops: CDR1 SGHRS, CDR2 YFSETQ. Losses at the gene ends were 3 bases for V and 1 base for J; bases not matched to a gene: 0. The CDR3 protein is CASSWGGQETQYF. CDR3 nucleotide sequence: TGCGCCAGCAGCTGGGGGGGCCAAGAGACCCAGTACTTC.

This clonotype was counted ten times or more. The chain is built from TRBV5-4 and TRBJ2-7; D ambiguous. The CDR3 runs 13 residues. V shed 3 bases and J shed 0 bases, with 7 bases lying between them. The germline V gene has CDR1 SGHNT and CDR2 YYREEE (reference sequence). Written as DNA, the CDR3 is TGTGCCAGCAGCTCAGGCTTCTCCTACGAGCAGTACTTC. It is translated as CASSSGFSYEQYF. The full variable domain, with the rest looked up from reference TRBV5-4 and TRBJ2-7, is ETGVTQSPTHLIKTRGQQVTLRCSSQSGHNTVSWYQQALGQGPQFIFQYYREEENGRGNFPPRFSGLQFPNYSSELNVNALELDDSALYLCASSSGFSYEQYFGPGTRLTVT.

This clonotype is a singleton in its sample. The junction departs from germline at one end; a sequencing error may be responsible. The rearrangement links TRBV11-1 to TRBJ2-5; tentatively, D is TRBD2 (5 bases). Germline CDR1 SGHAT, CDR2 FQDESV (reference sequence). The CDR3 has 19 amino acids. The CDR3 region has the DNA TGTGCAAGCAGCCCGCCCCCGGAGGTCAGGAAGGACTCCCGAGAGACCCAGTACTTC. This codes for CASSPPPEVRKDSRETQYF.

This clonotype was counted ten times or more. CDR3 region: CASSPGQATGELFF. The CDR3 DNA reads TGTGCCAGCAGCCCGGGACAGGCAACCGGGGAGCTGTTTTTT. The V gene is TRBV12-3 or TRBV12-4, the J gene TRBJ2-2; 8 bases are shared with TRBD1. V shed 6 bases, J shed 5 bases, and the junction held 5 bases outside the gene matches. The CDR3 consists of 14 residues.

This clonotype was recorded many times. V usage is TRBV29-1 and J usage is TRBJ2-1; the match to TRBD1 covers 8 bases. V gave up 1 base and J gave up 1 base; unmatched junction bases: 6. The CDR3 runs 16 residues. From germline, CDR1 is SQVTM and CDR2 ANQGSEA. CDR3 nucleotides: TGCAGCGTTGAAGCCCCGGACAGGGCTTCCTACAATGAGCAGTTCTTC. Residues: CSVEAPDRASYNEQFF.

For this clonotype: This clone may be a read error of a much larger clone one base away. This chain's CDR3 is CSVVGSGVADTQYF. The CDR3, as DNA: TGCAGCGTTGTGGGTAGCGGGGTCGCAGATACGCAGTATTTT. The V gene is TRBV29-1, the J gene TRBJ2-3; 8 bases align to TRBD2. V shed 4 bases and J 4 bases; nucleotides not matched to a gene: 7. Germline CDR1 SQVTM, CDR2 ANQGSEA. The CDR3 extends over 14 amino acids.

This clonotype was observed at least ten times. The V call is TRBV2, the J call TRBJ2-7; unclear D gene. CDR3 size: 13 residues. The V gene lost 10 bases and the J gene lost 2 bases, with 15 bases spanning the gap. Germline CDR1 reads SNHLY; CDR2 reads FYNNEI. CDR3 sequence reads: CATTDTATYEQYF. The CDR3 nucleotides read TGTGCCACGACCGACACCGCAACCTACGAGCAGTACTTC.

Turning to this clonotype: A read error may explain this, as a much larger clone is one base away. V is TRBV6-1 and J is TRBJ2-5; no clear D. The CDR3 consists of 12 residues. V gave up 1 base and J gave up 5 bases, with 5 bases separating them. Germline V gene sequence: CDR1 MNHNS, CDR2 SASEGT. CDR3 DNA: TGTGCCAGCAGTGAAGTTACGGAGACCCAGTACTTC. Its protein is CASSEVTETQYF.

As concerns this clonotype: The CDR3 carries no conserved terminal phenylalanine or tryptophan, so it likely arises from a read error. This sequence joins TRBV28 and TRBJ2-3; a possible D gene is TRBD2 (5 bases). CDR3 size: 12 residues. With 3 bases removed from V and 5 bases from J, the gap between germline ends came to 6 bases. CDR1 and CDR2 from the germline V gene are MDHEN and SYDVKM. CDR3 DNA: TGTGCCAGCAGTTTCGGGGTAGATACGCAGTATATT. Its translation: CASSFGVDTQYI.

Notes on this clonotype: This CDR3 fails to terminate in the conserved phenylalanine or tryptophan, so it likely reflects a read error. The DNA is left out, because the CDR3 cannot be placed on it with certainty; the CDR3 is given as TCRdb lists it. The V call is TRBV11-2, the J call TRBJ2-3. The CDR3 spans 13 amino acids, including both terminal residues. Germline V gene lookup returns CDR1 SGHAT and CDR2 FQNNGV. The CDR3: CASSLEGTDTLYS.

There are many counts of this clonotype. The rearrangement joins TRBV4-2 to TRBJ2-1; D might be TRBD1 (5 bases). Germline CDR1 is LGHNA and CDR2 is YNFKEQ. The CDR3 contains 15 residues. V was pared by 2 bases and J by 6 bases, with 14 bases between. CDR3 DNA: TGTGCCAGCAGCCAATTGGAAGGGGCAGGCAATGAGCAGTTCTTC. Its protein is CASSQLEGAGNEQFF.

This clonotype occurred a few times. The rearrangement joins TRBV7-8 to TRBJ2-3; the D gene is possibly TRBD1 (6 bases). Per germline, CDR1 SGHVS and CDR2 FQNEAQ. This CDR3 has 15 residues. V was clipped by 4 bases and J by 0 bases, with 11 bases between them. CDR3 residues: CASSSKQGSTDTQYF. For the CDR3, the DNA is TGTGCCAGCAGCTCAAAACAGGGAAGCACAGATACGCAGTATTTT.

On this clonotype: A much larger clone sits a single nucleotide away, making a read error possible. The CDR3 coding sequence is TGTGCCAGCAGCTTAGCGTACAATCCGACAGAGGCCTACGAGAAGTACTTC. It yields the protein CASSLAYNPTEAYEKYF. The chain employs TRBV7-8 and TRBJ2-7, with a tentative D call TRBD1 (5 bases). Germline V gene lookup returns CDR1 SGHVS and CDR2 FQNEAQ. This CDR3 contains 17 residues.

With respect to this clonotype: The conserved final phenylalanine or tryptophan is absent from the CDR3, which likely points to a read error. The DNA is omitted, as the CDR3 cannot be located on it reliably, and the CDR3 follows TCRdb's listing. The chain carries TRBV11-2 and TRBJ2-1; TRBD1 is taken as the D call from the table, unchecked against the DNA. A total of 11 residues make up the CDR3, ends included. Germline values: CDR1 SGHAT, CDR2 FQNNGV. CDR3 loop: CALGAYNEQLL.

Ten or more counts support this clonotype. The chain joins TRBV29-1 to TRBJ2-7; 9 nucleotides match TRBD1. Per the germline V gene, CDR1 is SQVTM and CDR2 is ANQGSEA. With 7 bases clipped from V and 4 bases from J, the junction kept 8 bases outside the gene matches. This CDR3 spans 13 amino acids. The CDR3 DNA reads TGCAGCGCCCGGACAGGGGCGGATTACGAGCAGTACTTC. It codes for CSARTGADYEQYF.

Notes on this clonotype: One junction end disagrees with the germline gene, perhaps due to a read error. V gene TRBV11-2 combines with J gene TRBJ2-5; perhaps TRBD1 as D (6 bases). The CDR3 consists of 15 residues. Germline CDR1 and CDR2: SGHAT and FQNNGV. CDR3 amino acids: CASGLEGTGLETLYF. The CDR3 DNA is TGTGCCAGCGGCTTAGAGGGTACAGGGTTAGAGACCCTGTACTTC.

This clonotype was picked up one time. The junction shows a germline mismatch at one end, possibly a read error. The V and J genes are TRBV7-9 and TRBJ1-2, with D perhaps TRBD1 (6 bases). Germline CDR1 is SEHNR and CDR2 is FQNEAQ (reference sequence). This CDR3 has 15 amino acids. The CDR3 spells CVSRPTGSGRYGYTF. DNA for the CDR3: TGTGTCAGCAGGCCTACAGGGAGCGGACGGTATGGCTACACCTTC.

About this clonotype: Since a much larger clone is just one base distant, this may be a read error. CDR3 sequence: CASSPDPGGPYEQYF. The CDR3 region has the DNA TGTGCCAGCAGCCCCGACCCGGGAGGGCCTTACGAGCAGTACTTC. This chain joins TRBV14 and TRBJ2-7; 8 positions match TRBD2. The CDR3 has 15 amino acids. Losses at the gene ends were 4 bases for V and 4 bases for J; bases not matched to a gene: 9. The germline gives CDR1 SGHDN, CDR2 FVKESK. The full variable domain, with the rest looked up from reference TRBV14 and TRBJ2-7, is EAGVTQFPSHSVIEKGQTVTLRCDPISGHDNLYWYRRVMGKEIKFLLHFVKESKQDESGMPNNRFLAERTGGTYSTLKVQPAELEDSGVYFCASSPDPGGPYEQYFGPGTRLTVT.

As for this clonotype: Germline is not matched at one junction end, which may reflect a read error. The rearrangement uses TRBV11-2 and TRBJ1-2; D perhaps matches TRBD1 (5 bases). CDR1 and CDR2 (germline): SGHAT, FQNNGV. The length of the CDR3 is 13 residues. As DNA, the CDR3 is TGTTCCAACAGCTTAGAGGGGAACTACGGCTACACCTTC. It translates to CSNSLEGNYGYTF.